This T cell receptor beta chain stems from a study of cytomegalovirus exposure and HLA in healthy donors. Study-level findings and limits: A later analysis found most CMV-associated TCR beta chains apparently HLA-restricted.

On this clone: Its antigen is not identified.

This CDR3 has 14 residues. V lost 0 bases, J lost 5 bases, and 5 bases stayed unmatched. Germline V gene lookup returns CDR1 SGHRS and CDR2 YFSETQ. PCR used 60 Vbeta primers and 13 Jbeta primers. TCRdb's copy holds only in-frame clones and misses some; the assay was immunoSEQ multiplex PCR. This table holds around 220,000 clones, 60% to 85% found once. The sequence came from a man between 40 and 49 years old in good health and CMV-seronegative. The chain is built from TRBV5-1 and TRBJ2-7, with TRBD2 matching over 7 bases. Sequences were obtained from PBMCs. This chain's CDR3 is CASSLGGGDDEQYF. The DNA for the CDR3 is TGCGCCAGCAGCTTGGGGGGAGGGGATGACGAGCAGTACTTC.